The next 15 T cell receptor beta chains were all read from a single sample in a study of T cell responses to AZD1222 COVID-19 vaccine (dated by TCRdb to 2020 to 2023). Libraries were made using the immunoSEQ multiplex PCR assay. This is the immuneACCESS table as TCRdb keeps it, with only in-frame sequences that have V and J called. A part of the clones is gone; compared with another copy, unresolved V genes explain less than half, and the rest is unexplained. The sample table lists around 160,000 clones, 88% of them with a count of one. The ten top clones hold 5.5% of the sample. The sample's time point, from its label and the paper: baseline before first vaccination. The sample in question was peripheral blood, obtained on day 0 of AZD1222 vaccination. All receptors come from an adult in good health.

The chain joins TRBV6-2 or TRBV6-3 to TRBJ2-5; 8 bases fit TRBD1. V was pared by 2 bases and J by 7 bases, with 15 bases of the junction left unmatched. Germline assignment: CDR1 MNHEY and CDR2 SVGEGT. The CDR3 extends over 17 amino acids. The CDR3 DNA is TGTGCCAGCAGTTACGATGAGGGACAGGCGATCGAATCGACCCAGTACTTC. Its translation: CASSYDEGQAIESTQYF.

The V call is TRBV19, the J call TRBJ2-5; TRBD1 aligns across 8 bases. This CDR3 comprises 15 residues. V gave up 3 bases and J gave up 0 bases; unmatched junction bases: 3. The germline CDR1 and CDR2 sequences are LNHDA and SQIVND (reference sequence). The CDR3 nucleotides are TGTGCCAGTAGTATTTGGACAGGGAACCAAGAGACCCAGTACTTC. Its protein is CASSIWTGNQETQYF. Filled out from reference TRBV19 and TRBJ2-5, the complete variable domain reads DGGITQSPKYLFRKEGQNVTLSCEQNLNHDAMYWYRQDPGQGLRLIYYSQIVNDFQKGDIAEGYSVSREKKESFPLTVTSAQKNPTAFYLCASSIWTGNQETQYFGPGTRLLVL.

V usage is TRBV6-5 and J usage is TRBJ1-1; TRBD1 matches 7 bases. The CDR3 covers 13 residues. Germline assignment: CDR1 MNHEY and CDR2 SVGAGI. V lost 6 bases to trimming and J lost 4 bases; unmatched junction nucleotides: 5. CDR3 in amino acids: CASRAAGGTEAFF. The DNA of the CDR3 is TGTGCCAGCAGGGCGGCAGGGGGCACTGAAGCTTTCTTT.

The chain couples TRBV15 to TRBJ1-2, with a weak D call TRBD1 (5 bases). The germline V gene has CDR1 LNHNV and CDR2 YYDKDF (reference sequence). Trimming left V 0 bases short and J 8 bases short, with 10 bases between. The length of the CDR3 is 13 residues. This CDR3 reads CATSREPGRGYTF. CDR3 DNA sequence: TGTGCCACCAGCAGAGAACCAGGGCGCGGCTACACCTTC.

The CDR3 coding sequence is TGTGCCAGCAGCCATTTGCCGAGTGGGGGGACCTCCTACAATGAGCAGTTCTTC. This encodes CASSHLPSGGTSYNEQFF. The V gene is TRBV11-2, the J gene TRBJ2-1; perhaps TRBD2 as D (6 bases). Deletions cut 5 bases from V and 0 bases from J, with 20 bases between. The CDR3 runs 18 residues. CDR1 is SGHAT, CDR2 FQNNGV, per germline. The full variable domain, rest sourced from reference TRBV11-2 and TRBJ2-1, is EAGVAQSPRYKIIEKRQSVAFWCNPISGHATLYWYQQILGQGPKLLIQFQNNGVVDDSQLPKDRFSAERLKGVDSTLKIQPAKLEDSAVYLCASSHLPSGGTSYNEQFFGPGTRLTVL.

The chain couples TRBV18 to TRBJ2-5; 7 nucleotides agree with TRBD2. There are 17 residues in the CDR3. CDR1 and CDR2 (germline): KGHSH, LQKENI. The V and J ends lost 3 bases and 1 base, in that order; junction bases with no gene match: 11. CDR3 in DNA: TGTGCCAGCTCACCGCTCGGGGGGAGCGGATTCCAAGAGACCCAGTACTTC. This translates into CASSPLGGSGFQETQYF. The variable domain in full, completed from reference TRBV18 and TRBJ2-5, reads NAGVMQNPRHLVRRRGQEARLRCSPMKGHSHVYWYRQLPEEGLKFMVYLQKENIIDESGMPKERFSAEFPKEGPSILRIQQVVRGDSAAYFCASSPLGGSGFQETQYFGPGTRLLVL.

The V and J genes are TRBV7-9 and TRBJ1-2, with D perhaps matching TRBD1 (6 bases). This CDR3 contains 13 residues. Germline values: CDR1 SEHNR, CDR2 FQNEAQ (reference sequence). The germline V and J ends were trimmed by 7 bases and 13 bases, with 22 bases remaining between them. CDR3 DNA sequence: TGTGCCAGCATCGAGACAGGATCTAGTAGCGTCACCTTC. Translating gives CASIETGSSSVTF.

This clone appeared once. This CDR3 is CASSTLEGEKLFF. CDR3 sequence (DNA): TGTGCCAGCAGTACCCTTGAGGGGGAAAAACTGTTTTTT. V usage is TRBV6-5 and J usage is TRBJ1-4, with D possibly matching TRBD1 (5 bases). Trimming stripped 5 bases from V and 8 bases from J, with 12 bases between. This CDR3 has 13 residues. Germline-derived CDR1 and CDR2 are MNHEY and SVGAGI.

The chain couples TRBV6-4 to TRBJ2-5; TRBD2 aligns across 11 bases. CDR3 length: 18 residues. The junction had 16 bases not matched to a gene; V was cut back by 9 bases and J by 1 base. Germline V gives CDR1 MRHNA, CDR2 SNTAGT. CDR3 sequence: CARQDRWASGRIQETQYF. CDR3 in DNA: TGTGCCAGGCAGGACAGGTGGGCTAGCGGGAGGATCCAAGAGACCCAGTACTTC.

The chain carries TRBV20-1 and TRBJ1-2; TRBD1 agrees at 8 bases. The CDR3 is 14 amino acids. Germline V lookup: CDR1 DFQATT, CDR2 SNEGSKA (reference sequence). V shed 3 bases and J 4 bases; nucleotides not matched to a gene: 7. The DNA of the CDR3 is TGCAGTGCTAGTCGACAGGGGAAAAGCTATGGCTACACCTTC. Amino acid sequence: CSASRQGKSYGYTF.

This chain connects TRBV4-3 to TRBJ2-1; 14 bases are a match to TRBD2. Unmatched junction bases numbered 7, after V lost 0 bases and J lost 6 bases. This CDR3 is 18 amino acids long. The germline V gene encodes CDR1 LGHNA and CDR2 YSLEER. The CDR3 spells CASSQEWAGTSGSNEQFF. The CDR3 DNA reads TGCGCCAGCAGCCAAGAATGGGCCGGGACTAGCGGGAGCAATGAGCAGTTCTTC.

This chain uses TRBV7-2 with TRBJ2-2; D gene ambiguous. Per germline, CDR1 SGHTA and CDR2 FQGNSA. Trimming left V 3 bases short and J 5 bases short, with 7 bases between. The length of the CDR3 is 13 residues. DNA of the CDR3: TGTGCCAGCAGCTTTAAGAGGACCGGGGAGCTGTTTTTT. Protein sequence: CASSFKRTGELFF.

The rearrangement joins TRBV19 to TRBJ1-1, with TRBD1 matching 9 bases. This CDR3 contains 15 residues. J was trimmed by 8 bases and V by 0 bases; bases with no gene match: 7. Germline V gene data show CDR1 as LNHDA and CDR2 as SQIVND (reference sequence). CDR3 in amino acids: CASSIDRTGVEEAFF. CDR3 nucleotide sequence: TGTGCCAGTAGTATAGATCGGACAGGGGTTGAAGAAGCTTTCTTT.

The chain links TRBV13 to TRBJ2-3, with 12 bases lining up with TRBD2. Germline CDR1 and CDR2: PRHDT and FYEKMQ (reference sequence). The CDR3 has 17 amino acids. V was pared by 4 bases and J by 9 bases, with 14 bases of the junction left unmatched. CDR3 region: CASSYSISSGRAGTQYF. The CDR3, as DNA: TGTGCCAGCAGCTATTCGATATCTAGCGGGAGGGCGGGGACGCAGTATTTT.

The chain carries TRBV12-3 or TRBV12-4 and TRBJ1-1, with a possible D match to TRBD1 (5 bases). The CDR3 has 13 residues. Trimming left V 3 bases short and J 1 base short, with 6 bases between. This CDR3 is CASSLGENTEAFF. Written as DNA, the CDR3 is TGTGCCAGCAGTTTGGGGGAGAACACTGAAGCTTTCTTT.